This TCR beta chain is drawn from a study of shared clonotypes between healthy human individuals. In regard to this clone: Its antigen is unknown.

Assay: immunoSEQ multiplex PCR; the TCRdb copy retains only in-frame clones and omits some. The sample consists of about 980,000 clones, around 80% of them appearing once. Study results and caveats: Deeper or shallower sequencing was expected to change how clonotypes are shared among donors. Lower generation probabilities were found for non-shared clonotypes than for those shared by all four donors. A generally larger estimated richness was seen in naive subsets than in memory subsets.

The sequencing sample was made of memory CD4+ T cells sorted from blood. Subset meaning: CD45RA-negative fraction. The source is a man younger than 30 in good health.

The CDR3 here is CASSRRREQYF. As DNA, the CDR3 is TGTGCCAGCAGCCGCCGGCGGGAGCAGTACTTC. The chain uses TRBV28 and TRBJ2-7; D not resolved. V lost 6 bases and J 7 bases, leaving 10 bases between the germline ends. Germline V lookup: CDR1 MDHEN, CDR2 SYDVKM. This CDR3 has 11 residues.